Presented here are 16 T cell receptor beta chains from one specimen sequenced in a study of blood T cell repertoires in COVID-19. Produced via immunoSEQ multiplex PCR; TCRdb's table is partial and in-frame only. The top ten clones hold 1.5% to 2% of a sample with about 140,000 clones, approximately 84% of them seen once. The sample consisted of PBMCs or T cells enriched from blood (not recorded which). All receptors derive from a woman in her late teens or twenties who had been exposed to COVID-19.

CDR3 protein: CASSVDGLETQYF. The CDR3 DNA reads TGTGCCAGCAGCGTAGATGGCTTAGAGACCCAGTACTTC. The chain carries TRBV9 and TRBJ2-5; no clear D. Germline V CDR1 and CDR2: SGDLS, YYNGEE. The CDR3 has 13 amino acids. Trimming took off 0 bases at V and 4 bases at J, with 7 bases between the two ends.

Turning to this clone: Other DNA variants within this sample encode the same CDR3. The V call is TRBV5-1, the J call TRBJ2-7, with a tentative D call TRBD2 (5 bases). The germline gives CDR1 SGHRS, CDR2 YFSETQ. This CDR3 region has 15 residues. The V end was cut by 4 bases, the J end by 7 bases, with 21 bases between. DNA for the CDR3: TGCGCCAGCAGCCCTGGGGTCGGATCCACGGGGGAGCAGTACTTC. This encodes CASSPGVGSTGEQYF.

The chain is built from TRBV7-8 and TRBJ1-2, with 8 bases identical to TRBD1. Germline V gives CDR1 SGHVS, CDR2 FQNEAQ. There are 13 residues in the CDR3. V trimming: 6 bases; J trimming: 3 bases; junction bases outside the gene matches: 3. Written as DNA, the CDR3 is TGTGCCAGCAGGCAGACAGGGGACTATGGCTACACCTTC. It is translated as CASRQTGDYGYTF. The full variable domain, completed using reference TRBV7-8 and TRBJ1-2, is GAGVSQSPRYKVAKRGQDVALRCDPISGHVSLFWYQQALGQGPEFLTYFQNEAQLDKSGLPSDRFFAERPEGSVSTLKIQRTQQEDSAVYLCASRQTGDYGYTFGSGTRLTVV.

This clone was counted a single time. The chain uses TRBV19 and TRBJ2-7; TRBD2 aligns across 13 bases. The CDR3 runs 14 residues. Germline V lookup: CDR1 LNHDA, CDR2 SQIVND (reference sequence). V gave up 6 bases and J gave up 6 bases; unmatched junction bases: 5. DNA of the CDR3: TGTGCCAGTAGCACTAGCGGGAGGGCCCCCGAGCAGTACTTC. It yields the protein CASSTSGRAPEQYF.

The genes are TRBV19 and TRBJ1-1; D is perhaps TRBD1 (6 bases). Trimming left V 4 bases short and J 10 bases short, with 13 bases between. This CDR3 contains 12 residues. The germline V gene has CDR1 LNHDA and CDR2 SQIVND (reference sequence). The CDR3 loop is CASSTYGTRAFF. The DNA for the CDR3 is TGTGCCAGTAGTACCTACGGGACAAGAGCTTTCTTT. The whole variable domain, filled in from reference TRBV19 and TRBJ1-1, reads DGGITQSPKYLFRKEGQNVTLSCEQNLNHDAMYWYRQDPGQGLRLIYYSQIVNDFQKGDIAEGYSVSREKKESFPLTVTSAQKNPTAFYLCASSTYGTRAFFGQGTRLTVV.

CDR3 sequence reads: CASRSRDSRGRTQYF. The CDR3 DNA reads TGTGCCAGCAGGTCCAGGGACAGCCGAGGTCGGACCCAGTACTTC. The rearrangement uses TRBV27 and TRBJ2-5; TRBD1 matches 7 bases. The V gene's germline CDR1 is MNHEY and CDR2 SMNVEV (reference sequence). The CDR3 has 15 amino acids. The V gene end was trimmed by 6 bases and the J gene end by 7 bases; junction bases not matched to a gene: 14.

The rearrangement uses TRBV29-1 and TRBJ2-1; 9 positions match TRBD1. The J segment lost 5 bases and the V segment lost 4 bases, leaving 9 bases of the junction unmatched. The CDR3 is made up of 15 amino acids. Germline V gene lookup returns CDR1 SQVTM and CDR2 ANQGSEA. CDR3 sequence: CSVAIGQGNNNEQFF. The CDR3 DNA sequence: TGCAGCGTTGCTATTGGACAGGGGAATAACAATGAGCAGTTCTTC.

The table lists this clone with a count of one. The chain links TRBV19 to TRBJ1-1; D is unresolved. The V end was cut by 3 bases, the J end by 0 bases, with 5 bases between. CDR3 size: 13 residues. From germline, CDR1 is LNHDA and CDR2 SQIVND (reference sequence). In DNA, the CDR3 is TGTGCCAGTAGTATGGCCCTGAACACTGAAGCTTTCTTT. Amino acids: CASSMALNTEAFF.

The V gene is TRBV24-1, the J gene TRBJ2-7, with 9 nucleotides matching TRBD1. J lost 0 bases, V lost 4 bases, and 6 bases had no gene match. The CDR3 runs 16 residues. CDR1 and CDR2 from the germline V gene are KGHDR and SFDVKD. Here the CDR3 DNA reads TGTGCCACCAGTGACCCTGGACAGGGGAGCTCCTACGAGCAGTACTTC. It is translated as CATSDPGQGSSYEQYF.

In DNA form, the CDR3 reads TGTGCCAGCAGTCGTAGCGGAGGGAGCGGGGAGACCCAGTACTTC. The encoded protein is CASSRSGGSGETQYF. The J gene is TRBJ2-5, the V gene TRBV6-2 or TRBV6-3; D may be TRBD2 (6 bases). The V end was cut by 5 bases, the J end by 5 bases, with 18 bases between. Germline V CDR1 and CDR2: MNHEY, SVGEGT. The CDR3 contains 15 residues.

J is TRBJ2-1 and V is TRBV7-9; TRBD1 aligns across 9 bases. The V gene end was trimmed by 3 bases and the J gene end by 6 bases; junction bases not matched to a gene: 6. Per the germline V gene, CDR1 is SEHNR and CDR2 is FQNEAQ (reference sequence). The CDR3 has 15 residues. Written as DNA, the CDR3 is TGTGCCAGCAGCTTCCCGGGACAGGGTATCAATGAGCAGTTCTTC. This sequence encodes CASSFPGQGINEQFF.

Written as DNA, the CDR3 is TGTGCCAGCAGCTTAACCTGGAGGGCCGGGGAGCTGTTTTTT. This sequence encodes CASSLTWRAGELFF. The gene calls are TRBV7-3 and TRBJ2-2; weak D call: TRBD2 (6 bases). Germline CDR1 is SGHTA and CDR2 is FQGTGA. Trimming left V 0 bases short and J 6 bases short, with 8 bases between. The CDR3 is 14 residues long.

The chain links TRBV15 to TRBJ2-7; perhaps TRBD2 as D (5 bases). CDR3 length equals 15 residues. The germline V gene has CDR1 LNHNV and CDR2 YYDKDF (reference sequence). Trimming cost V 0 bases and J 0 bases, with 9 bases left between them. In DNA, the CDR3 is TGTGCCACCAGCAGAGATTTCGGGGTCTCCTACGAGCAGTACTTC. This gives the protein CATSRDFGVSYEQYF.

Here the CDR3 DNA reads TGCGCCAGCAGCTTGGACGCGGGAGTGCTCAATGAGCAGTTCTTC. Protein: CASSLDAGVLNEQFF. The gene calls are TRBV5-1 and TRBJ2-1; 7 bases are shared with TRBD2. Germline V gives CDR1 SGHRS, CDR2 YFSETQ. V dropped 0 bases and J dropped 6; count of bases not matched to a gene: 6. The CDR3 sequence is 15 residues long.

This clone was detected a few times. The same CDR3 is also encoded by other DNA sequences in this sample. The V gene is TRBV7-2, the J gene TRBJ2-7; D is unclear. This CDR3 is 12 amino acids long. The germline V and J ends were trimmed by 3 bases and 3 bases, with 6 bases remaining between them. CDR1 and CDR2 from the germline V gene are SGHTA and FQGNSA. The CDR3 is CASSLTGYEQYF. In nucleotides, the CDR3 is TGTGCCAGCAGCTTGACTGGCTACGAGCAGTACTTC.

This chain links TRBV18 with TRBJ1-5; 12 bases agree with TRBD1. V lost 0 bases to trimming and J lost 4 bases; unmatched junction nucleotides: 1. This CDR3 comprises 16 residues. Germline values: CDR1 KGHSH, CDR2 LQKENI. Here the CDR3 DNA reads TGTGCCAGCTCACCACCGGGACAGGGGGCGAATCAGCCCCAGCATTTT. Protein product: CASSPPGQGANQPQHF.